A single sample gave rise to the 10 T cell receptor beta chains below, sequenced in a study of early T cells in non-severe SARS-CoV-2 infection. Each CDR3 protein is one row after TCRdb ran MiXCR on the 5' RACE reads. The sample carries 90,000 to 120,000 distinct CDR3 sequences, around 10% recorded once. Source material: whole blood. Receptors originate from an adult who was a healthcare worker with PCR-confirmed SARS-CoV-2 infection or an uninfected control (not recorded which).

In its sample, this clonotype was seen many times. J is TRBJ2-3 and V is TRBV7-8; either TRBD1 or TRBD2 may supply D (5 bases each). Germline V gene lookup returns CDR1 SGHVS and CDR2 FQNEAQ. V lost 8 bases and J 2 bases, leaving 14 bases between the germline ends. The CDR3 is 14 residues long. CDR3 sequence: CASFRDGVTDTQYF. The CDR3, as DNA: TGTGCCAGCTTCCGGGACGGGGTCACAGATACGCAGTATTTT.

The CDR3 nucleotides are TGCAGTGCTAGAGACGGGGCAGGGGATGAAAAACTGTTTTTT. This translates into CSARDGAGDEKLFF. The chain combines TRBV20-1 with TRBJ1-4, with D possibly TRBD1 on 6 matching bases. CDR1 and CDR2 from the germline V gene are DFQATT and SNEGSKA (reference sequence). This CDR3 region has 14 residues. V gave up 0 bases and J gave up 6 bases, with 11 bases separating them.

This clonotype was counted ten times or more. This chain links TRBV29-1 with TRBJ1-5; no definite D call. V was clipped by 8 bases and J by 3 bases, with 14 bases between them. This CDR3 spans 13 amino acids. Germline V gene sequence: CDR1 SQVTM, CDR2 ANQGSEA. The CDR3 region has the DNA TGCAGCTGCAGCAGAGATTACAATCAGCCCCAGCATTTT. It is translated as CSCSRDYNQPQHF.

This clonotype was seen ten or more times. The chain joins TRBV5-1 to TRBJ2-7, with 9 bases that match TRBD1. With 4 bases clipped from V and 7 bases from J, the junction kept 12 bases outside the gene matches. The germline V gene encodes CDR1 SGHRS and CDR2 YFSETQ. This CDR3 contains 15 residues. This CDR3 reads CASSTRTGAVEEQYF. In DNA, the CDR3 is TGCGCCAGCAGCACCCGGACAGGGGCTGTGGAAGAGCAGTACTTC.

Ten or more counts support this clonotype. The chain recombines TRBV30 with TRBJ2-7; TRBD2 might be the D (6 bases). This CDR3 is built from 12 residues. Deletions cut 1 base from V and 2 bases from J, with 6 bases between. Germline CDR1 GTSNPN, CDR2 SVGIG (reference sequence). The CDR3 nucleotides read TGTGCCTGGAGTGGGGAGGCCTACGAGCAGTACTTC. Translation: CAWSGEAYEQYF.

The V gene is TRBV27, the J gene TRBJ1-6; D remains unclear. Between the trimmed V and J ends, which lost 0 bases and 8 bases, there was a span of 14 bases. CDR3 length: 16 amino acids. Germline lookup yields CDR1 MNHEY and CDR2 SMNVEV (reference sequence). CDR3 bases: TGTGCCAGCAGTTTATCCGGCAGGACTTACGATTCACCCCTCCACTTT. Protein product: CASSLSGRTYDSPLHF.

This clonotype was recorded many times. The gene calls are TRBV7-9 and TRBJ2-1; TRBD2 agrees at 12 bases. The V gene's germline CDR1 is SEHNR and CDR2 FQNEAQ (reference sequence). This CDR3 is built from 16 residues. The ends lost 4 bases at V and 8 bases at J; junction bases unmatched: 9. In DNA form, the CDR3 reads TGTGCCAGCAGCTACCTAGCGGGAGGGCCGGTGGATGAGCAGTTCTTC. Translation: CASSYLAGGPVDEQFF.

CDR3 coding DNA: TGTGCCAGCAGCTTGCGGGGGACAGTGATGAACACTGAAGCTTTCTTT. Translating it yields CASSLRGTVMNTEAFF. The chain combines TRBV5-5 with TRBJ1-1; 7 bases agree with TRBD1. Germline trimming cut 1 base from V and 0 bases from J; bases unmatched to any gene: 6. CDR1 and CDR2 from the germline V gene are SGHKS and YYEKEE (reference sequence). This CDR3 has 16 amino acids.

This clonotype was picked up many times. This rearrangement joins TRBV5-1 to TRBJ2-1; the match to TRBD1 covers 8 bases. Germline values: CDR1 SGHRS, CDR2 YFSETQ. The CDR3 is 20 residues long. V was pared by 4 bases and J by 5 bases, with 23 bases of the junction left unmatched. The CDR3 here is CASSPRPRQGKISRDNEQFF. As DNA, the CDR3 is TGCGCCAGCAGCCCAAGACCGCGACAGGGGAAGATCTCGCGCGACAATGAGCAGTTCTTC. The whole variable domain, filled in from reference TRBV5-1 and TRBJ2-1, reads KAGVTQTPRYLIKTRGQQVTLSCSPISGHRSVSWYQQTPGQGLQFLFEYFSETQRNKGNFPGRFSGRQFSNSRSEMNVSTLELGDSALYLCASSPRPRQGKISRDNEQFFGPGTRLTVL.

This clonotype was counted ten times or more. The CDR3 here is CASSGRVEAKNIQYF. CDR3 nucleotide sequence: TGTGCCAGTAGTGGCAGGGTGGAGGCCAAAAACATTCAGTACTTC. The chain joins TRBV19 to TRBJ2-4; tentatively, D is TRBD1 (5 bases). V was cut by 5 bases and J by 1 base, with 12 bases left in between. The germline CDR1 and CDR2 sequences are LNHDA and SQIVND (reference sequence). This CDR3 spans 15 amino acids.